A single sample is the source of the 29 T cell receptor beta chains below, sequenced in a study of T cells in Graves' hyperthyroidism and ophthalmopathy (dated by TCRdb to between 2019 and 2020). The protocol used for the library was multiplex PCR. The instrument was an Illumina HiSeq 2000. Amplification of TCR beta CDR3 regions was carried out from RNA transcripts. For the first round of RT-PCR on the TCR CDR3, the HTBI primer set was used together with the Qiagen OneStep RT-PCR kit. The public reads were run again by TCRdb, first through fastp at Q25 and then through MiXCR, and only productive beta chains were kept. Merged by CDR3 protein, the rows form single entries marked with the most common genes and DNA. Within this sample are fewer than 800,000 distinct CDR3 sequences, with roughly 15% of them counted one time only. Together, the top ten hold around 8% of the sample. Sequencing used blood. All receptors derive from a man aged 18 to 30 with Graves' hyperthyroidism.

This clonotype appeared many times. The chain carries TRBV20-1 and TRBJ2-7, with D maybe TRBD2 (7 bases). The CDR3 loop spans 14 amino acids. The germline gives CDR1 DFQATT, CDR2 SNEGSKA (reference sequence). With 7 bases removed from V and 2 bases from J, the gap between germline ends came to 18 bases. This CDR3 is CSGGALAATYEQYF. CDR3 sequence (DNA): TGCAGTGGGGGGGCCCTAGCGGCAACCTACGAGCAGTACTTC.

This clonotype was counted between two and nine times. V and J are TRBV18 and TRBJ2-7; 9 nucleotides line up with TRBD1. The CDR3 runs to 16 residues. V lost 3 bases and J lost 2; bases outside the gene matches: 8. Looked up from germline, CDR1 is KGHSH and CDR2 is LQKENI. The CDR3 region has the DNA TGTGCCAGCTCACCGGGGGTACAGGGGGCGGCCTACGAGCAGTACTTC. Translation: CASSPGVQGAAYEQYF.

This clonotype was picked up a small number of times. The chain combines TRBV20-1 with TRBJ2-7; D tentatively reads TRBD1 or TRBD2 (5 bases each). The V gene lost 0 bases and the J gene lost 4 bases, with 16 bases spanning the gap. The CDR3 length is 15 residues. Germline lookup yields CDR1 DFQATT and CDR2 SNEGSKA (reference sequence). CDR3 sequence: CSARDKLTWGYEQYF. The DNA of the CDR3 is TGCAGTGCTAGAGATAAGCTCACCTGGGGGTACGAGCAGTACTTC.

This clonotype has ten or more counts. The gene calls are TRBV10-3 and TRBJ2-7; no clear D. Germline V lookup: CDR1 ENHRY, CDR2 SYGVKD. The ends were cut back, 0 bases at V and 6 bases at J, with 15 bases in the middle. The CDR3 consists of 15 residues. CDR3 nucleotides: TGTGCCATCAGTGAGTCGGAGACCCTACTGGGCGAGCAGTACTTC. The encoded protein is CAISESETLLGEQYF.

A word on this clonotype: The junction shows a germline mismatch at one end, possibly a read error. J is TRBJ2-5 and V is TRBV5-1; 7 bases match TRBD2. The germline V gene has CDR1 SGHRS and CDR2 YFSETQ. This CDR3 region has 12 residues. The CDR3: CASRLALETQYF. CDR3 nucleotide sequence: TGTGCCAGCAGACTAGCTCTGGAGACCCAGTACTTC.

This clonotype was counted at least ten times. The chain employs TRBV2 and TRBJ2-7, with D tentatively TRBD1 or TRBD2 (5 bases each). Germline V lookup: CDR1 SNHLY, CDR2 FYNNEI. The germline V and J ends were trimmed by 6 bases and 4 bases, with 13 bases remaining between them. CDR3 length equals 13 residues. The CDR3 sequence: CASSRDDGYEQYF. The CDR3 bases are TGTGCCAGCAGCCGGGACGACGGTTACGAGCAGTACTTC. The whole variable domain, remainder taken from reference TRBV2 and TRBJ2-7, is EPEVTQTPSHQVTQMGQEVILRCVPISNHLYFYWYRQILGQKVEFLVSFYNNEISEKSEIFDDQFSVERPDGSNFTLKIRSTKLEDSAMYFCASSRDDGYEQYFGPGTRLTVT.

This sequence joins TRBV7-9 and TRBJ1-2; tentatively, D is TRBD1 (5 bases). CDR3 length equals 13 residues. Trimming removed 5 bases at V and 6 bases at J, with 13 bases between. The germline V gene encodes CDR1 SEHNR and CDR2 FQNEAQ (reference sequence). Here the CDR3 reads CASSLTVSHGYTF. The DNA for the CDR3 is TGTGCCAGCAGCCTGACAGTCTCCCATGGCTACACCTTC.

This clonotype was counted many times. The chain joins TRBV11-2 to TRBJ1-6, with 8 bases fitting TRBD1. V was clipped by 2 bases and J by 8 bases; unmatched bases: 8. The germline CDR1 and CDR2 sequences are SGHAT and FQNNGV. The CDR3 covers 16 residues. CDR3 region: CASSLPWDRRYSPLHF. The CDR3 DNA sequence: TGTGCCAGCAGCTTACCCTGGGACAGGAGGTATTCACCCCTCCACTTT.

V gene TRBV7-9 combines with J gene TRBJ2-1, with a weak D call TRBD2 (6 bases). Germline CDR1 and CDR2: SEHNR and FQNEAQ (reference sequence). V gave up 7 bases and J gave up 0 bases, with 16 bases separating them. This CDR3 has 16 amino acids. CDR3 coding DNA: TGTGCCAGCATACTAGCAGATACCTTCTCCTACAATGAGCAGTTCTTC. Translating it yields CASILADTFSYNEQFF.

This clonotype showed up just a few times. The gene calls are TRBV27 and TRBJ2-7; the D is unclear. This CDR3 is built from 13 residues. V dropped 0 bases and J dropped 6 bases, with 9 bases sitting between them. CDR1 and CDR2 from the germline V gene are MNHEY and SMNVEV (reference sequence). The DNA for the CDR3 is TGTGCCAGCAGTTTATCAGGGTCCAGCGAGCAGTACTTC. Translated: CASSLSGSSEQYF.

There are a few counts of this clonotype. The chain carries TRBV27 and TRBJ1-6, with a weak D call TRBD1 (5 bases). Germline CDR1 and CDR2: MNHEY and SMNVEV (reference sequence). Trimming took 1 base from V and 7 from J, leaving 17 bases between them. The CDR3 totals 17 residues. CDR3 amino acids: CASSLFLNMDMNSPLHF. The CDR3 bases are TGTGCCAGCAGTTTATTTTTGAATATGGACATGAATTCACCCCTCCACTTT.

This clonotype was seen at least ten times. The gene calls are TRBV7-2 and TRBJ2-1; D is ambiguous. The length of the CDR3 is 12 residues. The germline V and J ends were trimmed by 1 base and 5 bases, with 3 bases remaining between them. The germline gives CDR1 SGHTA, CDR2 FQGNSA. The CDR3 nucleotides are TGTGCCAGCAGCTTAGTTAACAATGAGCAGTTCTTC. This codes for CASSLVNNEQFF.

This clonotype was detected a few times. The V gene is TRBV6-1, the J gene TRBJ2-5; D remains ambiguous. There are 11 residues in the CDR3. CDR1 is MNHNS, CDR2 SASEGT, per germline. With 7 bases removed from V and 5 bases from J, the gap between germline ends came to 8 bases. CDR3 bases: TGTGCCAGCAACCTGAGGGAGACCCAGTACTTC. Translated: CASNLRETQYF.

The chain couples TRBV19 to TRBJ1-1; TRBD1 matches 8 bases. The V and J ends lost 7 bases and 5 bases, in that order; junction bases with no gene match: 18. CDR3 length: 17 amino acids. CDR1 LNHDA and CDR2 SQIVND come from the germline V gene (reference sequence). CDR3 sequence: CASKSWSGGELGTEAFF. As DNA, the CDR3 is TGTGCCAGTAAGAGTTGGTCAGGGGGCGAGTTGGGGACTGAAGCTTTCTTT. Combining the CDR3 with reference TRBV19 and TRBJ1-1 gives the whole variable domain DGGITQSPKYLFRKEGQNVTLSCEQNLNHDAMYWYRQDPGQGLRLIYYSQIVNDFQKGDIAEGYSVSREKKESFPLTVTSAQKNPTAFYLCASKSWSGGELGTEAFFGQGTRLTVV.

As to this clonotype: A much larger clone lies one base from this, so it may be a read error. This sequence joins TRBV7-9 and TRBJ2-1; the D call may be TRBD1 or TRBD2 (5 bases each). Between the trimmed V and J ends, which lost 1 base and 10 bases, there was a span of 14 bases. Germline CDR1 is SEHNR and CDR2 is FQNEAQ (reference sequence). The CDR3 totals 14 residues. The CDR3 DNA is TGTGCCAGCAGCTTAGTTGGGGGTTCGGGCGAGCAGTTCTTC. It specifies CASSLVGGSGEQFF.

In its sample, this clonotype was seen once. CDR3 loop: CASSYPDSRHSNQPQHF. For the CDR3, the DNA is TGTGCCAGCAGTTACCCGGACAGCCGCCATAGCAATCAGCCCCAGCATTTT. The chain is built from TRBV6-5 and TRBJ1-5; D perhaps matches TRBD1 (6 bases). Deletions cut 2 bases from V and 0 bases from J, with 14 bases between. The CDR3 is made up of 17 amino acids. CDR1 and CDR2 from the germline V gene are MNHEY and SVGAGI.

This clonotype was counted only a few times. The V gene is TRBV11-3, the J gene TRBJ2-1, with D possibly TRBD2 on 6 matching bases. CDR1 and CDR2 (germline): SGHNT, YENEEA. This CDR3 is 14 amino acids long. Trimming cost V 8 bases and J 5 bases, with 16 bases left between them. The CDR3 sequence: CASGAGKTHNEQFF. The CDR3 DNA sequence: TGTGCCAGCGGCGCGGGGAAAACCCACAATGAGCAGTTCTTC.

Details on this clonotype: A much larger clonotype is one base distant, so this may be a read error. The chain employs TRBV27 and TRBJ2-7, with D perhaps matching TRBD2 (5 bases). The J call may be in error: the DNA end matches TRBJ2-1 better. Germline V gene lookup returns CDR1 MNHEY and CDR2 SMNVEV (reference sequence). This CDR3 has 15 residues. The chain's CDR3 is CASRLSGRSSYEQFF. The CDR3 DNA reads TGTGCCAGCAGATTAAGCGGAAGGAGCTCCTACGAGCAGTTCTTC.

In this sample, this clonotype turned up a few times. The rearrangement links TRBV7-8 to TRBJ1-1; tentatively, D is TRBD1 (5 bases). The CDR3 is 13 residues long. V lost 7 bases and J 3 bases, leaving 12 bases between the germline ends. CDR1 and CDR2 (germline): SGHVS, FQNEAQ. The CDR3, as DNA: TGTGCCAGCAACCACCGGGGGGACACTGAAGCTTTCTTT. It codes for CASNHRGDTEAFF.

Many counts were recorded for this clonotype. The chain recombines TRBV11-2 with TRBJ2-6; no clear D gene. The V end lost 7 bases, the J end lost 1 base, and 5 bases lay between the germline ends. The CDR3 sequence is 13 residues long. Per the germline V gene, CDR1 is SGHAT and CDR2 is FQNNGV. Here the CDR3 DNA reads TGTGCCAGCACCCCGTCTGGGGCCAACGTCCTGACTTTC. Encoded protein: CASTPSGANVLTF.

This clonotype was counted a few times. V usage is TRBV4-3 and J usage is TRBJ1-1, with D perhaps TRBD1 (5 bases). V dropped 3 bases and J dropped 2 bases, with 13 bases sitting between them. The CDR3 extends over 15 amino acids. Germline V gene sequence: CDR1 LGHNA, CDR2 YSLEER. CDR3 protein: CASSHRGLINTEAFF. Here the CDR3 DNA reads TGCGCCAGCAGCCACCGGGGACTGATTAACACTGAAGCTTTCTTT.

The V call is TRBV14, the J call TRBJ1-3, with D uncertain. Between the trimmed V and J ends, which lost 1 base and 0 bases, there was a span of 7 bases. The germline V gene has CDR1 SGHDN and CDR2 FVKESK. This CDR3 region has 15 residues. The CDR3 DNA reads TGTGCCAGCAGCCAAGGGGCCAGCTCTGGAAACACCATATATTTT. Residues: CASSQGASSGNTIYF.

The chain combines TRBV6-1 with TRBJ1-2; D possibly corresponds to TRBD1 (5 bases). V was pared by 6 bases and J by 6 bases, with 17 bases between. Germline loops: CDR1 MNHNS, CDR2 SASEGT. The CDR3 has 14 amino acids. DNA of the CDR3: TGTGCCAGCAGCGGTTGGAAAGGGGTACATGGCTACACCTTC. It is translated as CASSGWKGVHGYTF.

In its sample, this clonotype was seen once. This chain uses TRBV29-1 with TRBJ1-2, with TRBD1 matching over 8 bases. This CDR3 region has 14 residues. After removal of 6 bases from V and 7 bases from J, the junction contained 13 bases not matched to a gene. Germline values: CDR1 SQVTM, CDR2 ANQGSEA. In DNA, the CDR3 is TGCAGCGTCGGCAGGGGGCAGGGGGGTGGTGGCTACACCTTC. Amino acids: CSVGRGQGGGGYTF.

This clonotype was seen repeatedly, ten times or more. In nucleotides, the CDR3 is TGTGCCAGCAGCTCCAGCCTCCAAGAGACCCAGTACTTC. It specifies CASSSSLQETQYF. V usage is TRBV11-3 and J usage is TRBJ2-5; D not resolved. Trimming pared 4 bases from V and 1 base from J, leaving 7 bases between. The CDR3 is 13 amino acids. Germline loops: CDR1 SGHNT, CDR2 YENEEA.

The J gene is TRBJ1-3, the V gene TRBV7-2; D unclear. CDR3 length: 16 residues. Trimming pared 1 base from V and 0 bases from J, leaving 10 bases between. CDR1 and CDR2 (germline): SGHTA, FQGNSA. The CDR3: CASSLGRPSSGNTIYF. The CDR3 nucleotides are TGTGCCAGCAGCTTAGGCAGACCGAGCTCTGGAAACACCATATATTTT.

Turning to this clonotype: A read error may account for a junction end that differs from germline. The chain has TRBV12-3 or TRBV12-4 and TRBJ2-2; D may match TRBD1 or TRBD2 (5 bases each). The CDR3 length is 15 residues. The CDR3 here is CASSLQGAGTGELLF. CDR3 in DNA: TGTGCCAGCAGTTTACAGGGAGCCGGCACCGGGGAGCTGCTTTTT.

This clonotype has at least ten counts. The chain employs TRBV18 and TRBJ1-1; D is ambiguous. CDR1 is KGHSH and CDR2 is LQKENI in the germline V gene. The CDR3 sequence is 13 residues long. Trimming removed 5 bases from V and 4 bases from J, with 11 bases in between. The CDR3 is CASSGGVGTEAFF. The CDR3 bases are TGTGCCAGCTCAGGCGGGGTGGGCACTGAAGCTTTCTTT.

This clonotype was detected only a few times. The J gene is TRBJ2-5, the V gene TRBV30, with TRBD2 identical over 11 bases. The germline gives CDR1 GTSNPN, CDR2 SVGIG (reference sequence). J lost 2 bases, V lost 7 bases, and 9 bases had no gene match. The CDR3 has 15 residues. The chain's CDR3 is CASLLAGEVQETQYF. The CDR3 coding sequence is TGTGCCTCGTTACTAGCGGGAGAGGTGCAAGAGACCCAGTACTTC.